Below are 25 T cell receptor beta chains sequenced from a single sample in a study of regulatory T cells in long-lasting Graves disease. Time point denoted: persistent/refractory GD, antithyroid drugs over 5 years with positive TRAb. The TCR library was made from RNA extracted from PBMCs. Building of the TCR beta libraries involved iRepertoire HTBI primers and Arm-PCR of CDR3 regions. MiXCR, applied by TCRdb to the multiplex PCR reads, yields one record per CDR3 protein. Among a few hundred thousand distinct CDR3 sequences listed, roughly a quarter were seen once. The specimen was peripheral blood mononuclear cells (PBMCs), collected when the disease was refractory, from a patient treated with antithyroid drugs. The receptors here all came from a female donor with Graves disease.

This clonotype was recorded many times. This chain links TRBV7-2 with TRBJ2-7; 8 nucleotides match TRBD1. The CDR3 extends over 14 amino acids. Per the germline V gene, CDR1 is SGHTA and CDR2 is FQGNSA. V trimming: 3 bases; J trimming: 1 base; junction bases outside the gene matches: 2. CDR3 DNA: TGTGCCAGCAGCTTCGGACAGGGTTCCTACGAGCAGTACTTC. Encoded protein: CASSFGQGSYEQYF.

This clonotype was observed many times. This chain joins TRBV12-3 or TRBV12-4 and TRBJ2-5; no clear D. The CDR3 extends over 14 amino acids. Trimming left V 5 bases short and J 3 bases short, with 13 bases between. This CDR3 reads CASSTTRSEETQYF. For the CDR3, the DNA is TGTGCCAGCAGTACAACCCGCTCAGAAGAGACCCAGTACTTC.

This clonotype showed up just a few times. The chain combines TRBV6-2 or TRBV6-3 with TRBJ1-5; D is ambiguous. Trimming pared 4 bases from V and 7 bases from J, leaving 8 bases between. Per the germline V gene, CDR1 is MNHEY and CDR2 is SVGEGT. The CDR3 covers 12 residues. The CDR3 loop reads CASSSTPQPQHF. DNA of the CDR3: TGTGCCAGCAGTTCGACTCCCCAGCCCCAGCATTTT.

The chain couples TRBV28 to TRBJ2-5; weak D call: TRBD2 (6 bases). Trimming took off 3 bases at V and 4 bases at J, with 9 bases between the two ends. The CDR3 has 13 amino acids. CDR1 is MDHEN and CDR2 is SYDVKM in the germline V gene. In DNA form, the CDR3 reads TGTGCCAGCAGTTTGGAGGGGCCAGAGACCCAGTACTTC. It is translated as CASSLEGPETQYF.

This sequence joins TRBV28 and TRBJ2-7, with 10 bases lining up with TRBD1. This CDR3 comprises 13 residues. CDR1 is MDHEN, CDR2 SYDVKM, per germline. V lost 8 bases and J lost 5; bases outside the gene matches: 6. CDR3 DNA sequence: TGTGCCAGCGGGGGACAGGGGTCCCACGAGCAGTACTTC. Translating it yields CASGGQGSHEQYF.

The genes are TRBV7-9 and TRBJ2-7, with 7 positions matching TRBD1. With V trimmed by 4 bases and J by 0 bases, 9 bases remained unmatched. CDR1 is SEHNR and CDR2 is FQNEAQ in the germline V gene (reference sequence). The CDR3 is 16 residues long. The CDR3 coding sequence is TGTGCCAGCAGCTATAGACAGGGCCCGCTCTCCTACGAGCAGTACTTC. It is translated as CASSYRQGPLSYEQYF.

This clonotype was counted many times. This rearrangement joins TRBV2 to TRBJ1-2; D call uncertain. Between the trimmed V and J ends, which lost 4 bases and 8 bases, there was a span of 8 bases. Germline V gene sequence: CDR1 SNHLY, CDR2 FYNNEI. The CDR3 sequence is 11 residues long. The CDR3 is CASSGGLGYTF. The CDR3 region has the DNA TGTGCCAGCAGTGGGGGATTAGGCTACACCTTC.

At least ten counts were recorded for this clonotype. V is TRBV12-3 or TRBV12-4 and J is TRBJ2-5; no clear D. The V and J ends lost 0 bases and 2 bases respectively, with 7 bases between them. The CDR3 spans 14 residues. CDR3 in DNA: TGTGCCAGCAGTTTAGCAGAGATACAAGAGACCCAGTACTTC. Its translation is CASSLAEIQETQYF.

With regard to this clonotype: Just one base apart from a much larger clone, this may be a read error. As the CDR3 is not closed by the conserved phenylalanine or tryptophan, this likely results from a read error. The chain recombines TRBV6-2 or TRBV6-3 with TRBJ2-5; 8 bases fit TRBD2. This CDR3 is 19 amino acids long. V shed 0 bases, J shed 3 bases, and the junction held 15 bases outside the gene matches. Germline CDR1 reads MNHEY; CDR2 reads SVGEGT. This CDR3 is CASSYSITSGRAYEETQYS. CDR3 nucleotides: TGTGCCAGCAGTTACTCGATAACCTCCGGGAGGGCCTACGAAGAGACCCAGTACTCC.

The chain uses TRBV27 and TRBJ2-3, with D possibly being TRBD1 or TRBD2 (7 bases each). Germline V gene data show CDR1 as MNHEY and CDR2 as SMNVEV (reference sequence). This CDR3 comprises 15 residues. V gave up 6 bases and J gave up 3 bases, with 16 bases separating them. This chain's CDR3 is CASRGGTVRTDTQYF. The CDR3 bases are TGTGCCAGCAGGGGGGGGACAGTTAGGACAGATACGCAGTATTTT.

This clonotype was counted a few times. The chain has TRBV29-1 and TRBJ2-2, with 8 bases identical to TRBD1. V lost 3 bases and J lost 7; bases outside the gene matches: 7. Germline V gene lookup returns CDR1 SQVTM and CDR2 ANQGSEA. This CDR3 spans 14 amino acids. The CDR3 region is CSVDGTGLGGELFF. The CDR3 coding sequence is TGCAGCGTTGACGGGACAGGCCTGGGCGGGGAGCTGTTTTTT.

This clonotype was seen repeatedly, ten times or more. The chain has TRBV28 and TRBJ1-1, with TRBD1 matching 7 bases. J lost 3 bases, V lost 5 bases, and 3 bases had no gene match. The CDR3 is 13 residues long. Germline CDR1 and CDR2: MDHEN and SYDVKM. The CDR3 protein is CASSADRDTEAFF. The CDR3 DNA reads TGTGCCAGCAGTGCCGACAGGGACACTGAAGCTTTCTTT.

The chain has TRBV20-1 and TRBJ1-4; weak D call: TRBD1 (5 bases). The V gene's germline CDR1 is DFQATT and CDR2 SNEGSKA (reference sequence). This CDR3 spans 15 amino acids. Trimming took off 0 bases at V and 11 bases at J, with 19 bases between the two ends. The CDR3 sequence is CSARDPRAGLLKLFF. DNA of the CDR3: TGCAGTGCTAGAGATCCCCGGGCAGGGCTACTGAAACTGTTTTTT.

The V call is TRBV20-1, the J call TRBJ2-7; D is unclear. V lost 0 bases, J lost 6 bases, and 15 bases lay in between. This CDR3 contains 14 residues. CDR1 is DFQATT and CDR2 is SNEGSKA in the germline V gene (reference sequence). CDR3 residues: CSARDFFDSSEQYF. CDR3 nucleotide sequence: TGCAGTGCTAGAGATTTCTTCGATTCAAGCGAGCAGTACTTC.

This clonotype was detected only a few times. The V call is TRBV7-9, the J call TRBJ1-2; D is unclear. Germline CDR1 SEHNR, CDR2 FQNEAQ (reference sequence). The V end was cut by 1 base, the J end by 5 bases, with 11 bases between. This CDR3 spans 14 amino acids. CDR3 coding DNA: TGTGCCAGCAGCTTAGTGGGCAGCGGATATGGCTACACCTTC. It yields the protein CASSLVGSGYGYTF.

This clonotype was found many times. The V gene is TRBV28, the J gene TRBJ1-2; TRBD1 matches at 7 bases. The CDR3 has 14 amino acids. V dropped 10 bases and J dropped 1; count of bases not matched to a gene: 9. From germline, CDR1 is MDHEN and CDR2 SYDVKM. CDR3 bases: TGTGCCACCCGGGCAGGGGGAAATAACTATGGCTACACCTTC. Protein product: CATRAGGNNYGYTF.

This clonotype was recorded a few times. A junction boundary mismatches the germline segment, possibly from a read error. This chain joins TRBV11-1 and TRBJ1-3; D is unresolved. The CDR3 covers 13 residues. Germline assignment: CDR1 SGHAT and CDR2 FQDESV (reference sequence). CDR3 amino acids: CTSSFEEGNTIYF. CDR3 DNA: TGTACCAGCAGCTTTGAAGAGGGAAACACCATATATTTT.

Details on this clonotype: At one end, the junction sequence differs from germline, possibly due to a read error. This chain joins TRBV30 and TRBJ2-1, with D perhaps assigned TRBD1 or TRBD2 (5 bases each). CDR1 is GTSNPN and CDR2 is SVGIG in the germline V gene (reference sequence). The CDR3 is made up of 14 amino acids. The CDR3 nucleotides read TGTGCCTGGAGAGTTGGGGGATCCTTCAATGAACAGTTCTTC. Residues: CAWRVGGSFNEQFF.

The V and J genes are TRBV15 and TRBJ2-5; 10 bases line up with TRBD1. Trimming removed 8 bases from V and 4 bases from J; junction bases left unmatched: 4. This CDR3 region has 13 residues. CDR1 and CDR2 from the germline V gene are LNHNV and YYDKDF (reference sequence). In DNA, the CDR3 is TGTGCCACCGGGACAGGGGTCGCAGAGACCCAGTACTTC. This sequence encodes CATGTGVAETQYF.

This clonotype appeared a few times. J is TRBJ1-5 and V is TRBV30; D is possibly TRBD1 (5 bases). The germline gives CDR1 GTSNPN, CDR2 SVGIG (reference sequence). V was clipped by 0 bases and J by 2 bases, with 11 bases between them. CDR3 length equals 15 residues. The chain's CDR3 is CAWSVAGSGNQPQHF. DNA for the CDR3: TGTGCCTGGAGTGTAGCAGGGTCTGGCAATCAGCCCCAGCATTTT.

This clonotype has ten or more counts. The chain carries TRBV12-3 or TRBV12-4 and TRBJ1-6; the D gene is possibly TRBD1 (5 bases). V shed 5 bases and J shed 5 bases, with 16 bases lying between them. The CDR3 is 16 residues long. The CDR3 protein is CASSPFGGTNNSPLHF. In DNA form, the CDR3 reads TGTGCCAGCAGTCCCTTCGGGGGGACGAATAATTCACCCCTCCACTTT.

This clonotype was seen a few times. This chain links TRBV18 with TRBJ1-5, with unresolved D. Trimming shortened V by 6 bases and J by 9 bases, and 15 bases separated the two germline ends. The CDR3 consists of 13 residues. Per germline, CDR1 KGHSH and CDR2 LQKENI. The CDR3 is CASSLGADGPQHF. CDR3 nucleotide sequence: TGTGCCAGCTCCCTGGGAGCCGACGGGCCCCAGCATTTT. Complete variable domain (other parts from reference TRBV18 and TRBJ1-5): NAGVMQNPRHLVRRRGQEARLRCSPMKGHSHVYWYRQLPEEGLKFMVYLQKENIIDESGMPKERFSAEFPKEGPSILRIQQVVRGDSAAYFCASSLGADGPQHFGDGTRLSIL.

This clonotype has at least ten counts. This chain uses TRBV9 with TRBJ2-5, with D perhaps TRBD1 or TRBD2 (5 bases each). Trimming stripped 6 bases from V and 4 bases from J, with 13 bases between. The CDR3 runs 13 residues. Germline V lookup: CDR1 SGDLS, CDR2 YYNGEE. For the CDR3, the DNA is TGTGCCAGCACCGGCCCTGGGGGAGAGACCCAGTACTTC. Protein sequence: CASTGPGGETQYF.

This clonotype was recorded only once. This is likely a read error, given that the CDR3 carries no conserved phenylalanine or tryptophan at its end. The J gene is TRBJ2-5, the V gene TRBV7-2; no reliable D call. Per the germline V gene, CDR1 is SGHTA and CDR2 is FQGNSA. There are 14 residues in the CDR3. Trimming stripped 2 bases from V and 2 bases from J, with 9 bases between. CDR3 coding DNA: TGTGCCAGCAGCTTATCCACAGTTCAAGAGACCCAGTACCTC. As protein: CASSLSTVQETQYL.

This clonotype was picked up a small number of times. The chain is built from TRBV18 and TRBJ1-1; 7 nucleotides line up with TRBD1. J was trimmed by 4 bases and V by 0 bases; bases with no gene match: 2. Germline V gene lookup returns CDR1 KGHSH and CDR2 LQKENI. This CDR3 has 14 residues. The CDR3 reads CASSPPNRGTEAFF. CDR3 bases: TGTGCCAGCTCACCACCTAACAGGGGCACTGAAGCTTTCTTT.